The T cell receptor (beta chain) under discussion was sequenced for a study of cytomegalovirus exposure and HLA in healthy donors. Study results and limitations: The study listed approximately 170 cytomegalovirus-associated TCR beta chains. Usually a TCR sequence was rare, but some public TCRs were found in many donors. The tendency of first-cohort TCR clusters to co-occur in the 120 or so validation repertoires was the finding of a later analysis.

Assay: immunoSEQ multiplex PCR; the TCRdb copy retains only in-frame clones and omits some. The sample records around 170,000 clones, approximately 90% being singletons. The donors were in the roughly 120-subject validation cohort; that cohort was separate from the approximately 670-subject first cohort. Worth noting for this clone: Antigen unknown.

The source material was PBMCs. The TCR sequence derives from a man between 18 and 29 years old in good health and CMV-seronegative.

As DNA, the CDR3 is TGTGCCAGTAGTATTACGACAGCCCTTTATGGCTACACCTTC. Amino acids: CASSITTALYGYTF. The genes are TRBV19 and TRBJ1-2; weak D call: TRBD1 (5 bases). Germline-derived CDR1 and CDR2 are LNHDA and SQIVND (reference sequence). The CDR3 consists of 14 residues. The germline V and J ends were trimmed by 3 bases and 5 bases, with 13 bases remaining between them. Full variable domain (outside the CDR3, taken from reference TRBV19 and TRBJ1-2): DGGITQSPKYLFRKEGQNVTLSCEQNLNHDAMYWYRQDPGQGLRLIYYSQIVNDFQKGDIAEGYSVSREKKESFPLTVTSAQKNPTAFYLCASSITTALYGYTFGSGTRLTVV.